The 10 T cell receptor beta chains given below trace back to one sample, sequenced in a study of blood T cell repertoires in COVID-19. Assay used: immunoSEQ multiplex PCR; TCRdb lists only in-frame clones, some missing. The data hold about 210,000 clones, with approximately 90% observed a single time. Sequencing was carried out using peripheral blood. The source of these receptors is a man in his forties with acute or convalescent COVID-19.

This clone was seen a handful of times. V is TRBV7-3 and J is TRBJ2-7; 8 bases align to TRBD2. The CDR3 sequence is 14 residues long. J gave up 4 bases and V 2 bases, and 4 bases lay outside the gene matches. Looked up from germline, CDR1 is SGHTA and CDR2 is FQGTGA. As DNA, the CDR3 is TGTGCCAGCAGCTTAGACGGGAGGGCTTACGAGCAGTACTTC. Translating gives CASSLDGRAYEQYF.

The chain is built from TRBV3-1 (or the pseudogene TRBV3-2) and TRBJ2-7; TRBD1 matches 8 bases. V was clipped by 1 base and J by 5 bases; unmatched bases: 10. CDR1 and CDR2 (germline): LGHDT, YNNKEL (reference sequence). The CDR3 runs 16 residues. CDR3 protein: CASSQGPRTGSDEQYF. The CDR3 coding sequence is TGTGCCAGCAGCCAAGGGCCTAGGACAGGGTCCGACGAGCAGTACTTC.

The J gene is TRBJ2-1, the V gene TRBV14; maybe TRBD1 (7 bases). Trimming took 1 base from V and 6 from J, leaving 16 bases between them. Germline values: CDR1 SGHDN, CDR2 FVKESK. This CDR3 has 16 residues. The CDR3 DNA follows: TGTGCCAGCAGCCAAGTGGGGCAGGGGGGAGGCAATGAGCAGTTCTTC. This codes for CASSQVGQGGGNEQFF.

The V call is TRBV7-9, the J call TRBJ2-2; the D is unclear. This CDR3 contains 12 residues. V was trimmed by 5 bases and J by 3 bases, leaving 4 bases between them. Looked up from germline, CDR1 is SEHNR and CDR2 is FQNEAQ (reference sequence). The CDR3 region has the DNA TGTGCCAGCAGCCCAGACACCGGGGAGCTGTTTTTT. It translates to CASSPDTGELFF. The variable domain in full, completed from reference TRBV7-9 and TRBJ2-2, reads DTGVSQNPRHKITKRGQNVTFRCDPISEHNRLYWYRQTLGQGPEFLTYFQNEAQLEKSRLLSDRFSAERPKGSFSTLEIQRTEQGDSAMYLCASSPDTGELFFGEGSRLTVL.

The rearrangement links TRBV12-3 or TRBV12-4 to TRBJ2-7; TRBD2 might be the D (6 bases). The CDR3 loop spans 13 amino acids. The V and J ends lost 6 bases and 4 bases respectively, with 13 bases between them. CDR3 protein: CASRGGIRYEQYF. The CDR3 DNA is TGTGCCAGCAGGGGAGGAATAAGGTACGAGCAGTACTTC.

The gene calls are TRBV19 and TRBJ2-1, with 7 bases aligning to TRBD1. V trimming: 8 bases; J trimming: 5 bases; junction bases outside the gene matches: 6. The CDR3 is 13 residues long. CDR1 LNHDA and CDR2 SQIVND come from the germline V gene (reference sequence). The CDR3 DNA is TGTGCCAGTGAGACAGGGTATAACAATGAGCAGTTCTTC. Translation: CASETGYNNEQFF.

The chain uses TRBV28 and TRBJ2-1; 13 bases map to TRBD2. This CDR3 comprises 17 residues. V dropped 7 bases and J dropped 5; count of bases not matched to a gene: 11. Per germline, CDR1 MDHEN and CDR2 SYDVKM. The CDR3 nucleotides are TGTGCCAGCACCCCCCTTCGGACTAGCGGGAGTAACAATGAGCAGTTCTTC. It yields the protein CASTPLRTSGSNNEQFF.

The rearrangement joins TRBV10-2 to TRBJ2-7, with 9 bases matching TRBD1. Germline V gene sequence: CDR1 WSHSY, CDR2 SAAADI. Unmatched junction bases numbered 2, after V lost 2 bases and J lost 6 bases. The CDR3 length is 13 residues. The DNA of the CDR3 is TGCGCCAGCAGTGAGCGACAGGGGGGCGAGCAGTACTTC. This translates into CASSERQGGEQYF.

This sequence joins TRBV7-8 and TRBJ1-2; D remains ambiguous. V lost 3 bases to trimming and J lost 8 bases, with 16 bases between them. The length of the CDR3 is 14 residues. Germline loops: CDR1 SGHVS, CDR2 FQNEAQ. The CDR3 spells CASSLDLSGGGYTF. The DNA of the CDR3 is TGTGCCAGCAGCTTGGACCTCAGTGGAGGGGGCTACACCTTC.

The J gene is TRBJ2-3, the V gene TRBV6-4, with a tentative D call TRBD2 (6 bases). Deletions cut 6 bases from V and 3 bases from J, with 10 bases between. Looked up from germline, CDR1 is MRHNA and CDR2 is SNTAGT. The CDR3 loop spans 13 amino acids. CDR3 sequence: CASSRRETDTQYF. CDR3 sequence (DNA): TGTGCCAGCAGCCGCCGGGAGACAGATACGCAGTATTTT.